This T cell receptor beta chain was captured in a study of CD8 T cells in ankylosing spondylitis. TCRdb re-analysed the 5' RACE reads in MiXCR, keeping a single row per CDR3 protein. This table has about 500,000 distinct CDR3 sequences, over 9.5% appearing once. Study-wide results and limits: Disease-linked clones were reportedly significantly enriched in matched ankylosing spondylitis synovial fluid. Characteristic of ankylosing spondylitis blood, it appeared, was a TCR beta motif comprising about eight highly homologous variants.

Comment on this clonotype: Its antigen is not identified.

The germline CDR1 and CDR2 sequences are DFQATT and SNEGSKA (reference sequence). Trimming stripped 2 bases from V and 8 bases from J, with 16 bases between. This CDR3 comprises 15 residues. The chain combines TRBV20-1 with TRBJ1-6; no clear D. The specimen sequenced was blood, either unsorted or a sorted T cell fraction (not recorded which). This TCR was recovered from a male donor with ankylosing spondylitis. In DNA, the CDR3 is TGCAGTGCTAGATCGAGGGTTTGGATGGATTCACCCCTCCACTTT. Encoded protein: CSARSRVWMDSPLHF.